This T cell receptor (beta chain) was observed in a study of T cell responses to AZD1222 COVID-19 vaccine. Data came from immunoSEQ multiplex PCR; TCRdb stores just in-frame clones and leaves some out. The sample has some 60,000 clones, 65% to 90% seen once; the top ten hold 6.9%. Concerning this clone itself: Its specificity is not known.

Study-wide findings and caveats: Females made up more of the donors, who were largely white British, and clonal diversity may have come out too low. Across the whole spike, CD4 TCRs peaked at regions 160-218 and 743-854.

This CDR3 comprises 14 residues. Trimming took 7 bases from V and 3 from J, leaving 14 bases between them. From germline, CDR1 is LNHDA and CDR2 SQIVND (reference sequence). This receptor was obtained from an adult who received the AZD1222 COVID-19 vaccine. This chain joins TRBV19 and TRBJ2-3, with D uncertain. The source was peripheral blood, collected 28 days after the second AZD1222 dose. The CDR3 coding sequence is TGTGCCAGTAAGTTGGCGTCCTCTACAGATACGCAGTATTTT. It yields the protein CASKLASSTDTQYF.